This paragraph reports one T cell receptor beta chain. Its cognate antigen has yet to be identified. Within one base of it there is no much larger clone, and no base qualities were kept. In the germline V gene (reference sequence), CDR1 corresponds to SEHNR and CDR2 to FQNEAQ. The CDR3, from cysteine to phenylalanine, totals 12 residues. The CDR3 DNA has 36 bases and is translated from base 1. The trim is 2 bases for V and 6 bases for J, with a gap of 7 bases between the germline ends. The data belong to a study of T-cell reconstitution after alpha-beta-depleted transplantation in children (dated by TCRdb to between 2015 and 2016). Describing the broader study: Using TCR repertoire profiling, the study quantitatively followed how T-cell immune reconstitution unfolded in children after TCRalphabeta/CD19-depleted allogeneic hematopoietic cell transplantation.

Libraries were constructed by PCR. Sequencing was performed on an Illumina HiSeq 2500. To normalize quantification of the TCRbeta repertoire, the TCR libraries were built with molecular barcoding that relied on unique molecular identifiers. TCRdb took the public reads, trimmed them with fastp at Q25, ran MiXCR for clone calling and kept in-frame beta chains. CDR3 protein duplicates are merged, each entry listing the most common genes and DNA. A total of hundreds of thousands of distinct CDR3 sequences appear in this sample, about 31% of them only once. The ten largest clones represent around 2.4% of the sample.

This receptor chain uses TRBV7-9 and TRBJ1-1; the D gene is perhaps TRBD1, from 5 matching bases. The sequence was obtained from a human donor who donated a stem cell graft to a child with aplastic anemia. The sequencing here drew on PBMCs from the stem cell graft donor, taken from the stem cell graft. CDR3 loop: CASSLIGAEAFF. The DNA reads TGTGCCAGCAGCTTAATAGGGGCTGAAGCTTTCTTT.